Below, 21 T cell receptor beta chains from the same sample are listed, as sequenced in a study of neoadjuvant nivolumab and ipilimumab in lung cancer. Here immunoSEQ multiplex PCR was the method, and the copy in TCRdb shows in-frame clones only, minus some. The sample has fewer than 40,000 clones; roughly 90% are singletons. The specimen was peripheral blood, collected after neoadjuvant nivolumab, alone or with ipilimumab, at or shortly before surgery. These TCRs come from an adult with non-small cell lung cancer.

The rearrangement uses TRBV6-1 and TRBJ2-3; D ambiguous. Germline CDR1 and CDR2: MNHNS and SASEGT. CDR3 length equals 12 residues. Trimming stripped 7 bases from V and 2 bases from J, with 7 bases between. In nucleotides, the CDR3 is TGTGCCAGCAACGATCCCACAGATACGCAGTATTTT. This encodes CASNDPTDTQYF.

In nucleotides, the CDR3 is TGTGCCAGTAGTATAATGGGAGGGAGTGAGCAGTTCTTC. Protein: CASSIMGGSEQFF. The chain has TRBV19 and TRBJ2-1; 7 bases fit TRBD2. Germline assignment: CDR1 LNHDA and CDR2 SQIVND (reference sequence). This CDR3 has 13 residues. V lost 2 bases and J lost 9; bases outside the gene matches: 4.

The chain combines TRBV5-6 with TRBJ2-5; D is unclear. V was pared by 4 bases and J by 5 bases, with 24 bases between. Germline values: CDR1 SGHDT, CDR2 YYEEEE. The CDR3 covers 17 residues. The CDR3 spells CASSPLRSVGMWETQYF. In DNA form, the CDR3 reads TGTGCCAGCAGCCCCCTTCGATCGGTAGGGATGTGGGAGACCCAGTACTTC. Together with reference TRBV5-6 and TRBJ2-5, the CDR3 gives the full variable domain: DAGVTQSPTHLIKTRGQQVTLRCSPKSGHDTVSWYQQALGQGPQFIFQYYEEEERQRGNFPDRFSGHQFPNYSSELNVNALLLGDSALYLCASSPLRSVGMWETQYFGPGTRLLVL.

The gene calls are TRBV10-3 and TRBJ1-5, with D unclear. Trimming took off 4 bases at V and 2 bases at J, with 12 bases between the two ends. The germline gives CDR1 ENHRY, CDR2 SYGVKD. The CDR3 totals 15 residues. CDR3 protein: CAISAGHNGNQPQHF. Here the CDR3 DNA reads TGTGCCATCAGTGCGGGCCATAACGGCAATCAGCCCCAGCATTTT.

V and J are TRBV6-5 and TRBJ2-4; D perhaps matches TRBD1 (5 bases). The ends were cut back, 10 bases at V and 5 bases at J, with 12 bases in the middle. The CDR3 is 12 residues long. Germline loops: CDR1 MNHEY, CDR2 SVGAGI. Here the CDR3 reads CATLDRQNIQYF. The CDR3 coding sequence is TGTGCCACCCTCGACAGACAAAACATTCAGTACTTC.

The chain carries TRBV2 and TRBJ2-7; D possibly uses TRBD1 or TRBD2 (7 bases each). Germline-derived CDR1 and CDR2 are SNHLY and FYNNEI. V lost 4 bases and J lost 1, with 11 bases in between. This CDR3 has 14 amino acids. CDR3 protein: CASSGQGGSYEQYF. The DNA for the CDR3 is TGTGCCAGCAGTGGACAGGGAGGGTCCTACGAGCAGTACTTC. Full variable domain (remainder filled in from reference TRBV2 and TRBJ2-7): EPEVTQTPSHQVTQMGQEVILRCVPISNHLYFYWYRQILGQKVEFLVSFYNNEISEKSEIFDDQFSVERPDGSNFTLKIRSTKLEDSAMYFCASSGQGGSYEQYFGPGTRLTVT.

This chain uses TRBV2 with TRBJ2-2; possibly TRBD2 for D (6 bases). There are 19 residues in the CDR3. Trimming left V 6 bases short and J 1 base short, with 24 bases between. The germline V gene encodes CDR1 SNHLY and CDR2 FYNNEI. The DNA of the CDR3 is TGTGCCAGCAGCCACTACCCCCTTTCTAGCGCCCAGAACACCGGGGAGCTGTTTTTT. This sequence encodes CASSHYPLSSAQNTGELFF. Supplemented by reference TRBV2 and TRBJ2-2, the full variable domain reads EPEVTQTPSHQVTQMGQEVILRCVPISNHLYFYWYRQILGQKVEFLVSFYNNEISEKSEIFDDQFSVERPDGSNFTLKIRSTKLEDSAMYFCASSHYPLSSAQNTGELFFGEGSRLTVL.

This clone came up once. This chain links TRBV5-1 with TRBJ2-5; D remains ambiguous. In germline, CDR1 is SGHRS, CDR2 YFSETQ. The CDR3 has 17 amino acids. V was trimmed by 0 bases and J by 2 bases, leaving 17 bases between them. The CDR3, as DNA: TGCGCCAGCAGCTTGGGAGTGACCAACCTTGGACAAGAGACCCAGTACTTC. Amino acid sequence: CASSLGVTNLGQETQYF.

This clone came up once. The DNA for the CDR3 is TGTGCTAGTGGTTTAGGGGACTATGGCTACACCTTC. Translating gives CASGLGDYGYTF. The chain has TRBV12-5 and TRBJ1-2, with a weak D call TRBD1 (5 bases). CDR3 length: 12 amino acids. V gave up 3 bases and J gave up 3 bases, with 5 bases separating them. Germline loops: CDR1 LGHNT, CDR2 FRNRAP.

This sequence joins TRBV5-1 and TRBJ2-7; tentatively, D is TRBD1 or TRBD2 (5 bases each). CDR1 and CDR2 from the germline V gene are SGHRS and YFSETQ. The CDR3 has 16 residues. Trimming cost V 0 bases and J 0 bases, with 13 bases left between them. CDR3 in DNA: TGCGCCAGCAGCTTGGCCCCGGGACGGACCTCCTACGAGCAGTACTTC. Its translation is CASSLAPGRTSYEQYF. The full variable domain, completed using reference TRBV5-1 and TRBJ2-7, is KAGVTQTPRYLIKTRGQQVTLSCSPISGHRSVSWYQQTPGQGLQFLFEYFSETQRNKGNFPGRFSGRQFSNSRSEMNVSTLELGDSALYLCASSLAPGRTSYEQYFGPGTRLTVT.

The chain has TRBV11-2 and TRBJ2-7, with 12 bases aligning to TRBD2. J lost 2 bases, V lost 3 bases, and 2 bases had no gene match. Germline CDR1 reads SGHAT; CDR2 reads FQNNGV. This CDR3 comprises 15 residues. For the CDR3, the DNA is TGTGCCAGCAGCTTTAGGACTAGCGGGACCTACGAGCAGTACTTC. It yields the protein CASSFRTSGTYEQYF.

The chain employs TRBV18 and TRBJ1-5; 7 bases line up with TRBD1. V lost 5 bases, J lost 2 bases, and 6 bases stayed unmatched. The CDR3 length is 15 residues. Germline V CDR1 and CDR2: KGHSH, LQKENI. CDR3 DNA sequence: TGTGCCAGCTCAGGTCAGGGGGTGGGCAATCAGCCCCAGCATTTT. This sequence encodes CASSGQGVGNQPQHF.

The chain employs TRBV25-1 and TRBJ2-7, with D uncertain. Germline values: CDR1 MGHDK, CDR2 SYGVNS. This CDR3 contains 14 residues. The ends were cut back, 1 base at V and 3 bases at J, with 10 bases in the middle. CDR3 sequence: CASSEWTDDYEQYF. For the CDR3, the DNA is TGTGCCAGCAGTGAATGGACGGACGACTACGAGCAGTACTTC.

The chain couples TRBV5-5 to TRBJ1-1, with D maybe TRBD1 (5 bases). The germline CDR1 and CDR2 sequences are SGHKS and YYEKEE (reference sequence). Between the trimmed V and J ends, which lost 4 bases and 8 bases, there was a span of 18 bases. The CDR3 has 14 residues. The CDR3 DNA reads TGTGCCAGCAGCCGGACGGGGGGTCGGCACGAAGCTTTCTTT. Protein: CASSRTGGRHEAFF.

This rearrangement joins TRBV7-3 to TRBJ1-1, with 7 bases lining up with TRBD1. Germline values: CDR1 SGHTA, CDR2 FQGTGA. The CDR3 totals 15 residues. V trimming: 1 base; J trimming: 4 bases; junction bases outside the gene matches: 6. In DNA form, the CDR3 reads TGTGCCAGCAGCTTAAACGCAGGGGGTATCACTGAAGCTTTCTTT. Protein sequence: CASSLNAGGITEAFF.

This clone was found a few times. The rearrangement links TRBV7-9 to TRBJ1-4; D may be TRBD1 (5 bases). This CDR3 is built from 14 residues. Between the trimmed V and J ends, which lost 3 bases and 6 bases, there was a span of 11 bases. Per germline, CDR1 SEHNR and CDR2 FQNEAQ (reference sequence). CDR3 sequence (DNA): TGTGCCAGCAGCTTCGGGGGGGGTTATGAAAAACTGTTTTTT. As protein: CASSFGGGYEKLFF. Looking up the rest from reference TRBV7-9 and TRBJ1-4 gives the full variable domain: DTGVSQNPRHKITKRGQNVTFRCDPISEHNRLYWYRQTLGQGPEFLTYFQNEAQLEKSRLLSDRFSAERPKGSFSTLEIQRTEQGDSAMYLCASSFGGGYEKLFFGSGTQLSVL.

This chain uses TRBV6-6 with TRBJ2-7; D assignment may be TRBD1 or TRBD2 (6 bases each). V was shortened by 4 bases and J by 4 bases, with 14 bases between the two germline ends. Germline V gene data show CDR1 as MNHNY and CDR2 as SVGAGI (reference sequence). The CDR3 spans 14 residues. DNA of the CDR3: TGTGCCAGCAGTTCTGAAGGGGGGAAATACGAGCAGTACTTC. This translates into CASSSEGGKYEQYF.

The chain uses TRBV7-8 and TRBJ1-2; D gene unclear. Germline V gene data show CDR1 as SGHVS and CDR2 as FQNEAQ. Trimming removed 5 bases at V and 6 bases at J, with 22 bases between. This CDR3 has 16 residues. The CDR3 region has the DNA TGTGCCAGCAGCCTAATGGGTGCCTTCAACTTGAATGGCTACACCTTC. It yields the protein CASSLMGAFNLNGYTF.

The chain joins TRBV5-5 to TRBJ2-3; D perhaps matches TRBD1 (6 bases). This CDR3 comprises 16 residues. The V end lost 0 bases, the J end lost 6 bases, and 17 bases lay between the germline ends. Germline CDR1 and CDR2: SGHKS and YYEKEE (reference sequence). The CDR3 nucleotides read TGTGCCAGCAGCTTGGTGGGCAGGGGTACCTTTGATACGCAGTATTTT. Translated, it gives CASSLVGRGTFDTQYF.

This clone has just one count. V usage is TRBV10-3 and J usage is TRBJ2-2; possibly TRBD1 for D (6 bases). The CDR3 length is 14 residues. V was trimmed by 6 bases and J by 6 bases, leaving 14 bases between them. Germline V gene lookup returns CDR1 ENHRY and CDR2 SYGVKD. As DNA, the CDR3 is TGTGCCATCAGGGCATCCGACAGGCCCGGGGAGCTGTTTTTT. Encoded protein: CAIRASDRPGELFF.

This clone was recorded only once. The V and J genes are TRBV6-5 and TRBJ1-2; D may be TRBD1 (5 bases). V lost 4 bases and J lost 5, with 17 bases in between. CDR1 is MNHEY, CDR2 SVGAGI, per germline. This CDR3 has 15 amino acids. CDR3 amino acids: CASSLRSGTFYGYTF. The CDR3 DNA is TGTGCCAGCAGTTTGCGATCCGGGACGTTTTATGGCTACACCTTC.